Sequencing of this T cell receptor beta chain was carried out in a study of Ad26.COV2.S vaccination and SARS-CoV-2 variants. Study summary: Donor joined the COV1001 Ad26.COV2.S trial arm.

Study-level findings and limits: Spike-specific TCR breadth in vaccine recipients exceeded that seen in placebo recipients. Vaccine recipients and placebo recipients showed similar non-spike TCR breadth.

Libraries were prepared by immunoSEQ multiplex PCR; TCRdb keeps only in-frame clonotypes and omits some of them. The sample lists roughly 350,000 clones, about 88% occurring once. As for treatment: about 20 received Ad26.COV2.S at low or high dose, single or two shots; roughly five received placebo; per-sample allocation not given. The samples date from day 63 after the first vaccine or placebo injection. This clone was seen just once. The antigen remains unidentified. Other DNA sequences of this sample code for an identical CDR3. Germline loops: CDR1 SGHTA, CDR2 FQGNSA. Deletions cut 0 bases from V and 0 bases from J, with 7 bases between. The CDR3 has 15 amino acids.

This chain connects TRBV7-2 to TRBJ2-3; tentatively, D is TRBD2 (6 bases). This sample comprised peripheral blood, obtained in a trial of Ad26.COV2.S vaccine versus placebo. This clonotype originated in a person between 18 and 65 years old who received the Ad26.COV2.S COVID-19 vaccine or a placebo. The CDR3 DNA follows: TGTGCCAGCAGCTTAGCGGCGGGGAGCACAGATACGCAGTATTTT. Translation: CASSLAAGSTDTQYF.